This paragraph covers one T cell receptor beta chain sequence. The data stem from a study of blood T cell repertoires in COVID-19. Study overall: From T cells, B-cell-depleted T cells, or PBMCs came the material, which was cDNA or gDNA.

Original handling: Using reference gene primer amplification, nucleated cell counts were estimated. TCRdb's copy holds only in-frame clones and misses some; the assay was immunoSEQ multiplex PCR. That table gives V, J and clone size, and the DNA gave D and trimming. The sample has 100,000 to 150,000 clones, 88% seen once. This CDR3 comprises 13 residues. CDR1 and CDR2 from the germline V gene are KGHSY and FQNENV. V lost 5 bases and J lost 8, with 10 bases in between. The chain carries TRBV16 and TRBJ1-6; no clear D. The TCR originated in a man in his fifties or sixties with acute or convalescent COVID-19. The specimen sequenced was peripheral blood. CDR3 bases: TGTGCCAGCAGCTCGGTTGAAGATTCACCCCTCCACTTT. As protein: CASSSVEDSPLHF. The variable domain in full, completed from reference TRBV16 and TRBJ1-6, reads GEEVAQTPKHLVRGEGQKAKLYCAPIKGHSYVFWYQQVLKNEFKFLISFQNENVFDETGMPKERFSAKCLPNSPCSLEIQATKLEDSAVYFCASSSVEDSPLHFGNGTRLTVT.